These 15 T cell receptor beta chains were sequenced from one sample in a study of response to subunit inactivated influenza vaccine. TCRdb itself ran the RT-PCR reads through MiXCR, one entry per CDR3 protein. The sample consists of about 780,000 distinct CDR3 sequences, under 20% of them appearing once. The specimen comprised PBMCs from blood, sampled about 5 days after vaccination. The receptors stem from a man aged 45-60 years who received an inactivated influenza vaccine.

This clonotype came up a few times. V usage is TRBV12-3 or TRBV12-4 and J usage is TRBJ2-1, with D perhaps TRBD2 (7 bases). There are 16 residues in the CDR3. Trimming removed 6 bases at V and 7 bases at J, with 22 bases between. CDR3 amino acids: CASSLSLGGPRNEQFF. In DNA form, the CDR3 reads TGTGCCAGCAGCCTGAGTTTGGGGGGGCCTCGTAATGAGCAGTTCTTC.

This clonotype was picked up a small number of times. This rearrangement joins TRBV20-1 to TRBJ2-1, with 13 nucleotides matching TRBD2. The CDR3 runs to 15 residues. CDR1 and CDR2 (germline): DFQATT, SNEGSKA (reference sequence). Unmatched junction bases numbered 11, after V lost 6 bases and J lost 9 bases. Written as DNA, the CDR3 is TGCAGTGCCCCCAAGGGTACTAGCGGGAGGGCTGAGCAGTTCTTC. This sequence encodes CSAPKGTSGRAEQFF.

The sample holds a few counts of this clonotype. For the CDR3, the DNA is TGCAGTGCTTCACGCAACCGGGAAACTGAGCAGTTCTTC. Translation gives CSASRNRETEQFF. This chain joins TRBV20-1 and TRBJ2-1, with D perhaps TRBD2 (5 bases). Germline V gene sequence: CDR1 DFQATT, CDR2 SNEGSKA (reference sequence). Trimming removed 5 bases at V and 9 bases at J, with 17 bases between. The CDR3 has 13 amino acids.

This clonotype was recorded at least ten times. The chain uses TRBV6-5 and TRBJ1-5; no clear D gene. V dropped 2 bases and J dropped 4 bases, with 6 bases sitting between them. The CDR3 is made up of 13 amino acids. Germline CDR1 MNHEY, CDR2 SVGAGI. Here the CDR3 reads CASSYGPNQPQHF. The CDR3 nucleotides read TGTGCCAGCAGTTACGGCCCTAATCAGCCCCAGCATTTT.

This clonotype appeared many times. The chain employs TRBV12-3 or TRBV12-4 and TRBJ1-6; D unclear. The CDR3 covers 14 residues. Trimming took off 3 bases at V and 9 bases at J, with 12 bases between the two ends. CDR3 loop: CASSLVQHGSPLHF. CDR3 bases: TGTGCCAGCAGTTTGGTCCAGCACGGTTCACCCCTCCACTTT.

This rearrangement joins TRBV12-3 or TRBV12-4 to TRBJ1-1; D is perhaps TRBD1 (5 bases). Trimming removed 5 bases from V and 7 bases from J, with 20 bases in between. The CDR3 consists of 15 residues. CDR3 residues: CASSPTPGRDSEAFF. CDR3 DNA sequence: TGTGCCAGCAGTCCCACCCCCGGCAGGGATAGTGAAGCTTTCTTT.

In DNA, the CDR3 is TGCGCCAGCAGCCAAAGGTCCGGGCAGGGGTTTGAGTATGAGCAGTTCTTC. Its protein product is CASSQRSGQGFEYEQFF. The chain links TRBV4-3 to TRBJ2-1, with D possibly matching TRBD1 (6 bases). Germline values: CDR1 LGHNA, CDR2 YSLEER. Trimming stripped 2 bases from V and 8 bases from J, with 22 bases between. The CDR3 is 17 residues long.

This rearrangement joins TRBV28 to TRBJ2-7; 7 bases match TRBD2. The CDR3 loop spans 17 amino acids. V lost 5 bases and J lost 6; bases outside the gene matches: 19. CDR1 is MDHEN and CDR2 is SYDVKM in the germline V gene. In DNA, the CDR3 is TGTGCCAGCAGTCCCTCCCCCTTCGGCGGGAGCATAGGCGAGCAGTACTTC. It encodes CASSPSPFGGSIGEQYF. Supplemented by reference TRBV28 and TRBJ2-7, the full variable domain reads DVKVTQSSRYLVKRTGEKVFLECVQDMDHENMFWYRQDPGLGLRLIYFSYDVKMKEKGDIPEGYSVSREKKERFSLILESASTNQTSMYLCASSPSPFGGSIGEQYFGPGTRLTVT.

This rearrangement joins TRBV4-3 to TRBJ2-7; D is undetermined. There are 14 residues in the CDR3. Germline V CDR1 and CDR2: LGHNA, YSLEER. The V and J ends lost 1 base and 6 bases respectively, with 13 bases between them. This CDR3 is CASSQVARAAEQYF. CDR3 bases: TGCGCCAGCAGCCAAGTGGCTCGAGCTGCCGAGCAGTACTTC.

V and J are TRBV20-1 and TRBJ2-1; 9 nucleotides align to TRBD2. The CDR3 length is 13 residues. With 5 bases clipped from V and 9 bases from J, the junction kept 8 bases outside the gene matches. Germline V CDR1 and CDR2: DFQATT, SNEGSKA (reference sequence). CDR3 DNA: TGCAGTGCTCGGCGACCACTAGCGGGTGAGCAGTTCTTC. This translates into CSARRPLAGEQFF.

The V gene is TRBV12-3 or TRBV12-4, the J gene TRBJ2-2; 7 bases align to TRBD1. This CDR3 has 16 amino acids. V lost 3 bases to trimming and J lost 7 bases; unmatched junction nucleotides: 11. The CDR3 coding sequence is TGTGCCAGCAGTTTTGGAAGGGGGCTTACGGGCGGGGAGCTGTTTTTT. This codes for CASSFGRGLTGGELFF.

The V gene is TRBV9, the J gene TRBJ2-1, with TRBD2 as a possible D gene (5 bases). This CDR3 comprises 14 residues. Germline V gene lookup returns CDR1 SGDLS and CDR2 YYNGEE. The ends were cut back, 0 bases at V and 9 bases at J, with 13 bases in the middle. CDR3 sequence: CASSVATSYGEQFF. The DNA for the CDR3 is TGTGCCAGCAGCGTAGCTACTAGTTACGGTGAGCAGTTCTTC.

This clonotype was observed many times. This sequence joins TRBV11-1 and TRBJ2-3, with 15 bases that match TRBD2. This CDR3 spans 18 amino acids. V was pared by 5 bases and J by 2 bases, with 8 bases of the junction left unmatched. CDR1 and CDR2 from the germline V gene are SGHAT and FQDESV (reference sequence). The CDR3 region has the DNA TGTGCCAGCAGCCTAGGGACTAGCGGGGGGCCTTCCACAGATACGCAGTATTTT. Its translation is CASSLGTSGGPSTDTQYF. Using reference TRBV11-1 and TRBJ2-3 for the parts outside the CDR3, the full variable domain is EAEVAQSPRYKITEKSQAVAFWCDPISGHATLYWYRQILGQGPELLVQFQDESVVDDSQLPKDRFSAERLKGVDSTLKIQPAELGDSAMYLCASSLGTSGGPSTDTQYFGPGTRLTVL.

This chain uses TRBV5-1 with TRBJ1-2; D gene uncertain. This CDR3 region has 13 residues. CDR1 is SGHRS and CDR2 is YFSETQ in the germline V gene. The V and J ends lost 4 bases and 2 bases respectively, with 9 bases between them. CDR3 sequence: CASSAQINYGYTF. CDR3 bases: TGCGCCAGCAGCGCGCAAATAAACTATGGCTACACCTTC.

For the CDR3, the DNA is TGTGCCAGCAGTCACAACCCGGGGGGTGGTTCACCCCTCCACTTT. Its protein product is CASSHNPGGGSPLHF. J is TRBJ1-6 and V is TRBV6-5; TRBD1 might be the D (5 bases). The V end lost 5 bases, the J end lost 9 bases, and 17 bases lay between the germline ends. Germline lookup yields CDR1 MNHEY and CDR2 SVGAGI. This CDR3 region has 15 residues.